This T cell receptor (beta chain) was recorded in a study of blood T cells in healthy people across ages (dated by TCRdb to between 2015 and 2016). Background for the entire study: In model experiments, template switching captured roughly one uniquely barcoded TCR beta cDNA molecule for every two T cells. Using deep sequencing normalized with unique cDNA molecular identifiers, the study measured how TCR beta repertoire diversity changes with age. Four age groups were formed from the donors: young (average about 16 years), middle-aged (approximately 39), aged (approximately 60) and long-lived (less than 85). To avoid experimental bias, donors of different ages were spread randomly across the sequencing lanes. Two additional independent replicas of 1 million unique cDNA reads from the same blood draw were analyzed for two donors (one aged 18 to 30 and one aged 80 or older).

Donors were 40 or so systemically healthy Caucasian individuals from Russia aged 6 to 90 years. Around 10 milliliters of peripheral blood were drawn from each donor into EDTA-treated Vacutainer tubes. Ficoll-Paque density-gradient centrifugation was used to isolate PBMCs, with at least 7 million per sample. Trizol reagent was used to extract total RNA from the PBMCs, yielding at least 6 micrograms per sample. Naive CD45RAhigh/CD27high T cell percentages were measured by flow cytometry on a PBMC aliquot from every donor. Compared with germline, V lacks 6 bases and J lacks 8 bases; bases without a gene match: 9. The CDR3 spans 15 residues, from the cysteine through the phenylalanine. The CDR3 DNA has 45 bases and is translated from base 1. Here is what the overall study found, with its caveats: Because donor CMV infection status was unknown, age-related changes in expanded clonotypes were potentially confounded. The percentage of naive T cells measured by flow cytometry correlated strongly with observed TCR beta diversity. Observed TCR beta diversity per million T cells fell roughly linearly with age, and a significant reduction was already apparent by age around 39. Estimates of total diversity from one million sequenced T cells were regarded as lower bounds and underestimates. Because profiling used bulk unsorted PBMCs, naive and antigen-experienced compartments could not be compared conclusively. Compared with the aged group, more naive CD4+ T cells, fewer expanded clones and increased TCR diversity were shown by the long-lived group, suggesting age selection.

Library generation was performed with 5' RACE. Sequenced using an Illumina HiSeq 2500. A second PCR of roughly 7 to 11 cycles was performed with a sample-barcoded 5' primer and a J-beta primer mix. A unique molecular identifier was introduced onto each TCR beta cDNA molecule by a template-switch 5' adaptor carrying 12 random nucleotides. Each sample yielded at least 3 million CDR3-containing paired-end reads. The Mint cDNA synthesis kit, primed by a TRBC-specific oligonucleotide, was used to synthesize first-strand cDNA from all RNA. Following uracil-DNA glycosylase treatment, a first 18-cycle PCR with universal primers M1SS and BC2_uni_R was performed on all cDNA. Per the original workflow: For normalization, 1 million high-quality reads were randomly selected from each sample, with every read carrying a distinct molecular identifier. Reads with shared molecular identifiers were discarded instead of being binned into consensus sequences. MiTCR, set to a Q25 quality threshold and the strictest error-elimination algorithm, was used for CDR3 identification, clonotype clustering and error correction. A nonparametric unseen species model using Euler transformation provided a lower-bound estimate of total TCR beta diversity. TCRdb handled the public reads itself, with Q25 trimming in fastp and clone calling in MiXCR, and kept productive beta chains. Duplicate CDR3 protein sequences are folded into a single record with the most common DNA and genes. What appears here as the V and J calls and clone size reflects TCRdb's work, not the paper's. In all, the sample holds some 780,000 distinct CDR3 sequences, and approximately 53% of those were seen once. About 26% of the sample is held by the ten biggest clonotypes.

This clonotype turned up a few times. It lacks a known antigen. Per-nucleotide qualities are absent, and no much larger clonotype sits a single base away. This chain is built from TRBV12-3 or TRBV12-4 and TRBJ2-1; a stretch of 11 junction bases matches TRBD2. The source is a man aged 35 to 55 in good health. Sequenced: blood. The DNA is TGTGCCAGCAGGGACCTAGCGGGGGGTTGGGATGAGCAGTTCTTC. This encodes CASRDLAGGWDEQFF.